This T cell receptor (beta chain) was identified during a study of T cells in women clearing cervical HPV infection. In the study overall: No precancer developed; the control's incident HPV16 infection cleared within 12 months. HLA type stays a possible confounder, typing being limited. Findings and limits, study-wide: CIN3+ cases had significantly higher TCR repertoire richness than controls, but evenness did not differ.

Here immunoSEQ multiplex PCR was the method, and the copy in TCRdb shows in-frame clones only, minus some. The sample data list about 22,000 clones. The V and J ends lost 5 bases and 0 bases respectively, with 14 bases between them. The CDR3 is made up of 16 amino acids. Concerning this clone itself: Its antigen is as yet unknown. Read data end 3 residues before the CDR3 end; the end is taken from the germline J gene.

What was sequenced was blood buffy coat. The chain carries TRBV12-3 or TRBV12-4 and TRBJ2-1; D perhaps matches TRBD2 (5 bases). This sequence was found in a woman aged 18 to 75 with a cervical HPV16 infection that either progressed to CIN3+ or cleared (not recorded which). The CDR3 loop reads CASSHRAGSSYNEQFF. The sequenced CDR3 bases are TGTGCCAGCAGTCATAGGGCGGGTAGCTCCTACAATGAG.